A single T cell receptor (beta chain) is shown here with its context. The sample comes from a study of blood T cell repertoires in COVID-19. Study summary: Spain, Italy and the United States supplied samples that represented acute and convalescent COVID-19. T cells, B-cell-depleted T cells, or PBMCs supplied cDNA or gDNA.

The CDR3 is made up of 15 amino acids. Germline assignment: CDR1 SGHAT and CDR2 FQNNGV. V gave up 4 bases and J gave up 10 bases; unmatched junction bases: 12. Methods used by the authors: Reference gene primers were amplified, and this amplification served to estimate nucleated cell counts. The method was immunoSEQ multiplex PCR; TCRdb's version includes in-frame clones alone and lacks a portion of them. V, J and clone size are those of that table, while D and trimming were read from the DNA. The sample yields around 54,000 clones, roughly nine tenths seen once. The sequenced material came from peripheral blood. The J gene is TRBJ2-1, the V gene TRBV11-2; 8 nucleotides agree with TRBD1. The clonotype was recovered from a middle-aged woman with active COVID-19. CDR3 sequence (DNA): TGTGCCAGCAGCTCTTTGACTTCAGGGGGCCGGGAGCAGTTCTTC. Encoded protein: CASSSLTSGGREQFF.